This T cell receptor beta chain comes out of a study of OX40 agonist ivuxolimab in advanced cancers. About the study: Intravenous ivuxolimab was administered to patients every 2 weeks at 0.01 to 10 mg/kg. Among those enrolled, mean age was about 63 years (range roughly 20 to 85) and 75% to 85% were male. Whole-study results and caveats: With doses of 0.1 to 3.0 mg/kg, CD4+ and CD8+ blood T cells had undergone clonal expansion by week 6. Expanded peripheral T cell antigen specificity was not determined.

Of note for this clone: Its antigen is undetermined.

TCRdb's copy holds only in-frame clones and misses some; the assay was immunoSEQ multiplex PCR. Of about 22,000 clones in the sample, around 85% were seen once. V was cut by 3 bases and J by 0 bases, with 8 bases left in between. Germline loops: CDR1 SEHNR, CDR2 FQNEAQ (reference sequence). CDR3 length equals 14 residues. The specimen comprised CD4+ or CD8+ T cells sorted from blood, sampled in a trial of the OX40 agonist ivuxolimab. The TCR comes from an adult with an advanced solid tumor such as melanoma, head and neck, liver or kidney cancer. The chain recombines TRBV7-9 with TRBJ1-1, with D hard to call. The CDR3 reads CASSLKKMNTEAFF. CDR3 nucleotide sequence: TGTGCCAGCAGCTTGAAAAAGATGAACACTGAAGCTTTCTTT.